Sequencing of this TCR beta chain was carried out in a study of blood T cell repertoires in COVID-19. Overall study context: Sites in the United States, Italy and Spain provided acute and convalescent COVID-19 samples.

The germline V gene has CDR1 MGHRA and CDR2 YSYEKL. With V trimmed by 4 bases and J by 6 bases, 7 bases remained unmatched. The length of the CDR3 is 16 residues. Authors' analysis steps: Amplification from reference gene primers served as the basis for estimated nucleated cell counts. The method was immunoSEQ multiplex PCR; TCRdb's version includes in-frame clones alone and lacks a portion of them. V and J calls and clone size are those listed in that table; D and trimming were worked out from the DNA. Found here are some 140,000 clones, more than 80% of them singletons; the top ten hold about 0.55%.

The gene calls are TRBV4-1 and TRBJ2-1; 12 bases line up with TRBD2. This clonotype was sampled from a man in his forties or fifties with acute or convalescent COVID-19. Sequencing input: peripheral blood. The CDR3 is CASSRLLAGGSNEQFF. The CDR3, as DNA: TGCGCCAGCAGCCGCCTTCTAGCGGGAGGGTCCAATGAGCAGTTCTTC.